One and the same sample provided the 29 T cell receptor beta chains below, sequenced in a study of CD8+ T cells in alopecia areata. Sequencing relied on a cDNA template that was reverse transcribed from extracted RNA. Assay: immunoSEQ multiplex PCR; the TCRdb copy retains only in-frame clones and omits some. The sample shows 65,000 to 75,000 clones, around 49% of them seen only once. The sequenced sample was CD8+ T cells sorted from blood, obtained at week 0. These receptors came from a human donor with alopecia areata.

The CDR3 here is CASSPRGGAEQYF. The CDR3 DNA reads TGTGCCAGCAGCCCCAGGGGTGGGGCCGAGCAGTACTTC. The gene calls are TRBV5-4 and TRBJ2-7; tentative D call: TRBD1 (6 bases). The CDR3 spans 13 residues. Germline lookup yields CDR1 SGHNT and CDR2 YYREEE (reference sequence). V was pared by 4 bases and J by 6 bases, with 14 bases between.

The chain uses TRBV29-1 and TRBJ2-3, with a possible D match to TRBD1 (5 bases). The V and J ends lost 1 base and 2 bases respectively, with 16 bases between them. Germline lookup yields CDR1 SQVTM and CDR2 ANQGSEA. There are 16 residues in the CDR3. CDR3 coding DNA: TGCAGCGTTGAAGGGGTCTGGAGTGGGGCCACAGATACGCAGTATTTT. Its translation is CSVEGVWSGATDTQYF.

CDR3 residues: CASSSPLGPGSYNEQFF. DNA for the CDR3: TGTGCCAGCAGTTCCCCTCTCGGTCCCGGGTCCTACAATGAGCAGTTCTTC. V usage is TRBV28 and J usage is TRBJ2-1; D remains unclear. There are 17 residues in the CDR3. From germline, CDR1 is MDHEN and CDR2 SYDVKM. V was cut by 4 bases and J by 1 base, with 17 bases left in between. The full variable domain, its missing parts supplied by reference TRBV28 and TRBJ2-1, is DVKVTQSSRYLVKRTGEKVFLECVQDMDHENMFWYRQDPGLGLRLIYFSYDVKMKEKGDIPEGYSVSREKKERFSLILESASTNQTSMYLCASSSPLGPGSYNEQFFGPGTRLTVL.

Comments on this clone: Other nucleotide sequences from this sample produce the same CDR3. The rearrangement links TRBV13 to TRBJ2-1; TRBD1 matches at 7 bases. Germline loops: CDR1 PRHDT, CDR2 FYEKMQ (reference sequence). This CDR3 region has 14 residues. The J segment lost 4 bases and the V segment lost 5 bases, leaving 5 bases of the junction unmatched. The CDR3 sequence is CASSPGTAYNEQFF. CDR3 sequence (DNA): TGTGCCAGCAGCCCCGGGACAGCATACAATGAGCAGTTCTTC.

This clone has just a few counts. V usage is TRBV29-1 and J usage is TRBJ2-2, with D perhaps matching TRBD2 (6 bases). V was clipped by 7 bases and J by 1 base, with 10 bases between them. Germline V CDR1 and CDR2: SQVTM, ANQGSEA. The CDR3 totals 13 residues. CDR3 DNA sequence: TGCAGCGCTCGGGGGATGAACACCGGGGAGCTGTTTTTT. It encodes CSARGMNTGELFF.

This clone was counted only a few times. V and J are TRBV7-5 and TRBJ2-1; the DNA was not used to check the table's D call, TRBD2. TRBV7-5 is a pseudogene locus. CDR3 size: 11 residues. CDR3 in DNA: TGTGCCAGCAGCCGGACTAATGAGCAGTTCTTC. Translating it yields CASSRTNEQFF.

The chain uses TRBV4-1 and TRBJ2-3; 12 bases line up with TRBD2. The CDR3 totals 15 residues. The V and J ends lost 2 bases and 5 bases, in that order; junction bases with no gene match: 2. Germline loops: CDR1 MGHRA, CDR2 YSYEKL. The CDR3 loop is CASSQSTSGRDTQYF. CDR3 DNA: TGCGCCAGCAGCCAATCGACTAGCGGGAGAGATACGCAGTATTTT.

V and J are TRBV5-6 and TRBJ2-1; D is possibly TRBD2 (5 bases). This CDR3 has 14 amino acids. CDR1 is SGHDT and CDR2 is YYEEEE in the germline V gene. The V and J ends lost 4 bases and 7 bases respectively, with 15 bases between them. This chain's CDR3 is CASSPTSLRNEQFF. The CDR3 DNA follows: TGTGCCAGCAGCCCTACTAGTTTGAGAAATGAGCAGTTCTTC.

This clone was counted a few times. V usage is TRBV27 and J usage is TRBJ1-1; 8 bases fit TRBD1. Germline V CDR1 and CDR2: MNHEY, SMNVEV (reference sequence). V lost 4 bases and J lost 5; bases outside the gene matches: 6. This CDR3 comprises 14 residues. The CDR3: CASSSRGLGTEAFF. CDR3 coding DNA: TGTGCCAGCAGTTCCAGGGGGCTGGGTACTGAAGCTTTCTTT.

This clone appeared a few times. The chain uses TRBV29-1 and TRBJ2-7; possible D gene TRBD2, 5 bases. Trimming pared 3 bases from V and 1 base from J, leaving 22 bases between. The CDR3 sequence is 17 residues long. Germline assignment: CDR1 SQVTM and CDR2 ANQGSEA. The CDR3 protein is CSVEYRDGDLGSYEQYF. The CDR3 DNA sequence: TGCAGCGTTGAGTATCGGGATGGGGATTTGGGTTCCTACGAGCAGTACTTC.

Concerning this clone itself: In the same sample, other DNA sequences code for this CDR3. The gene calls are TRBV29-1 and TRBJ2-7; TRBD1 might be the D (7 bases). The CDR3 contains 12 residues. Germline CDR1 and CDR2: SQVTM and ANQGSEA. Trimming took 4 bases from V and 4 from J, leaving 11 bases between them. The CDR3 DNA is TGCAGCGTTGCCCCAGGGGGGTACGAGCAGTACTTC. Translation gives CSVAPGGYEQYF.

V and J are TRBV29-1 and TRBJ2-5; either TRBD1 or TRBD2 may fit D (5 bases each). With 3 bases removed from V and 2 bases from J, the gap between germline ends came to 19 bases. CDR1 is SQVTM, CDR2 ANQGSEA, per germline. There are 16 residues in the CDR3. For the CDR3, the DNA is TGCAGCGTTGACGGCAGGGAGCACTTTCCGCAAGAGACCCAGTACTTC. As protein: CSVDGREHFPQETQYF.

This clone was counted only a few times. This sequence joins TRBV7-9 and TRBJ2-3, with TRBD2 matching 7 bases. Losses at the gene ends were 10 bases for V and 1 base for J; bases not matched to a gene: 5. CDR3 length equals 13 residues. Germline CDR1 and CDR2: SEHNR and FQNEAQ (reference sequence). The DNA for the CDR3 is TGTGCCACCCGGGAGGCTGGCACAGATACGCAGTATTTT. Its translation is CATREAGTDTQYF.

The V call is TRBV27, the J call TRBJ2-2, with unresolved D. CDR1 is MNHEY, CDR2 SMNVEV, per germline (reference sequence). The CDR3 is 13 amino acids. Trimming left V 3 bases short and J 7 bases short, with 9 bases between. The CDR3 region has the DNA TGTGCCAGCAGTTTTGGGTTTGGCGGGGAGCTGTTTTTT. Residues: CASSFGFGGELFF.

In this sample, this clone turned up a few times. V and J are TRBV29-1 and TRBJ2-7; 8 bases match TRBD1. In germline, CDR1 is SQVTM, CDR2 ANQGSEA. V shed 5 bases and J 7 bases; nucleotides not matched to a gene: 16. The CDR3 is 15 residues long. The CDR3 protein is CSVLGTGTGVGEQYF. The DNA for the CDR3 is TGCAGCGTTCTGGGGACCGGGACAGGTGTTGGGGAGCAGTACTTC.

This clone has just one count. The V gene is TRBV29-1, the J gene TRBJ1-1; D is unclear. The V gene's germline CDR1 is SQVTM and CDR2 ANQGSEA. The CDR3 totals 13 residues. The V and J ends lost 7 bases and 0 bases respectively, with 12 bases between them. CDR3 in amino acids: CSARKNMNTEAFF. CDR3 DNA sequence: TGCAGCGCCCGGAAGAACATGAACACTGAAGCTTTCTTT.

V and J are TRBV29-1 and TRBJ2-3; D ambiguous. The CDR3 sequence is 14 residues long. Trimming pared 4 bases from V and 0 bases from J, leaving 11 bases between. CDR1 SQVTM and CDR2 ANQGSEA come from the germline V gene. This CDR3 reads CSVGQAGSTDTQYF. DNA of the CDR3: TGCAGCGTTGGGCAGGCTGGAAGCACAGATACGCAGTATTTT.

This clone has a count of ten or more. The chain combines TRBV19 with TRBJ2-7, with D perhaps TRBD2 (6 bases). This CDR3 spans 14 amino acids. The germline V gene encodes CDR1 LNHDA and CDR2 SQIVND (reference sequence). V lost 5 bases and J lost 1, with 12 bases in between. The CDR3 spells CASSSGLSSYEQYF. The DNA for the CDR3 is TGTGCCAGTAGTTCGGGACTGTCATCCTACGAGCAGTACTTC.

The chain employs TRBV9 and TRBJ2-7; TRBD2 might be the D (5 bases). Germline V gives CDR1 SGDLS, CDR2 YYNGEE. The CDR3 loop spans 16 amino acids. The germline V and J ends were trimmed by 4 bases and 2 bases, with 19 bases remaining between them. The CDR3: CASSPPTGGPPYEQYF. The DNA of the CDR3 is TGTGCCAGCAGCCCACCGACGGGCGGGCCCCCCTACGAGCAGTACTTC.

The table lists this clone with a few counts. V is TRBV2 and J is TRBJ2-1; D ambiguous. Deletions cut 8 bases from V and 7 bases from J, with 18 bases between. In germline, CDR1 is SNHLY, CDR2 FYNNEI. This CDR3 has 14 residues. CDR3 DNA sequence: TGTGCCAGCCCTGTGAAAAGTTCGGTTAATGAGCAGTTCTTC. Amino acids: CASPVKSSVNEQFF.

The rearrangement links TRBV27 to TRBJ2-5; D ambiguous. Germline assignment: CDR1 MNHEY and CDR2 SMNVEV (reference sequence). There are 11 residues in the CDR3. V was shortened by 9 bases and J by 14 bases, with 19 bases between the two germline ends. The CDR3: CARQWTGPNYF. The CDR3 bases are TGTGCCAGACAATGGACGGGCCCCAACTACTTC.

In this sample, this clone turned up many times. The chain couples TRBV27 to TRBJ1-3; maybe TRBD1 (6 bases). In germline, CDR1 is MNHEY, CDR2 SMNVEV (reference sequence). V was pared by 6 bases and J by 4 bases, with 13 bases between. The CDR3 contains 14 residues. CDR3 in amino acids: CASSPQGSGNTIYF. The CDR3 region has the DNA TGTGCCAGCAGCCCACAGGGATCCGGAAACACCATATATTTT.

V gene TRBV7-2 combines with J gene TRBJ1-1; the D is unclear. CDR3 size: 15 residues. The V end was cut by 5 bases, the J end by 0 bases, with 13 bases between. Germline CDR1 and CDR2: SGHTA and FQGNSA. This chain's CDR3 is CASSDPRTVNTEAFF. CDR3 nucleotide sequence: TGTGCCAGCAGCGATCCCCGGACGGTGAACACTGAAGCTTTCTTT.

Comments on this clone: A far larger clone is a single base away, which makes a read error likely. This chain joins TRBV25-1 and TRBJ2-7, with TRBD1 matching 10 bases. Per the germline V gene, CDR1 is MGHDK and CDR2 is SYGVNS. J was trimmed by 2 bases and V by 6 bases; bases with no gene match: 4. The CDR3 extends over 14 amino acids. The CDR3 coding sequence is TGTGCCAGCAGCCTCGGGACAGGGGCCTACGAGCAGTACTTC. Amino acids: CASSLGTGAYEQYF.

The chain uses TRBV29-1 and TRBJ2-7; D tentatively reads TRBD1 or TRBD2 (5 bases each). In germline, CDR1 is SQVTM, CDR2 ANQGSEA. Trimming cost V 0 bases and J 4 bases, with 10 bases left between them. The CDR3 is made up of 13 amino acids. CDR3 amino acids: CSVEEGVAYEQYF. The CDR3 bases are TGCAGCGTTGAAGAGGGGGTGGCTTACGAGCAGTACTTC.

The V and J genes are TRBV7-9 and TRBJ2-7; 12 nucleotides agree with TRBD2. Germline V gene data show CDR1 as SEHNR and CDR2 as FQNEAQ (reference sequence). The CDR3 length is 14 residues. With 5 bases clipped from V and 6 bases from J, the junction kept 5 bases outside the gene matches. The CDR3 loop reads CASSPTSGSREQYF. The CDR3 nucleotides read TGTGCCAGCAGCCCGACTAGCGGGAGTCGCGAGCAGTACTTC.

This clone was counted a few times. The V call is TRBV29-1, the J call TRBJ2-7, with D possibly matching TRBD2 (6 bases). This CDR3 has 13 amino acids. With 5 bases removed from V and 3 bases from J, the gap between germline ends came to 14 bases. Germline V gives CDR1 SQVTM, CDR2 ANQGSEA. The DNA of the CDR3 is TGCAGCGTTCAAGCGGGTCTAGTCTACGAGCAGTACTTC. Translation gives CSVQAGLVYEQYF.

The rearrangement joins TRBV14 to TRBJ2-3, with 12 bases that match TRBD2. Germline trimming cut 6 bases from V and 14 bases from J; bases unmatched to any gene: 9. Germline CDR1 is SGHDN and CDR2 is FVKESK. The CDR3 extends over 13 amino acids. The CDR3: CASSGGLAGSSYF. DNA for the CDR3: TGTGCCAGCAGTGGAGGACTAGCGGGGTCCTCGTATTTT.

The chain has TRBV7-9 and TRBJ2-3; TRBD2 matches 8 bases. J was trimmed by 2 bases and V by 8 bases; bases with no gene match: 12. The CDR3 spans 16 residues. Germline V CDR1 and CDR2: SEHNR, FQNEAQ (reference sequence). The CDR3: CASAPPVAGTTDTQYF. The CDR3 DNA sequence: TGTGCCAGCGCTCCCCCAGTAGCGGGGACCACAGATACGCAGTATTTT.